This entry features one TCR beta chain sequence. Repertoires were generated with immunoSEQ multiplex PCR, while TCRdb's copy carries only in-frame clones and drops some. The table includes approximately 70,000 clones, 90% to 95% detected once. Germline CDR1 is MNHEY and CDR2 is SMNVEV (reference sequence). Trimming removed 10 bases from V and 0 bases from J; junction bases left unmatched: 4. The CDR3 totals 13 residues. The data derive from a study of CD4 T cells in relation to SARS-CoV-2 and coronaviruses. Unexposed donor CD4+ T cells date from about 2011-2018, before the COVID-19 pandemic. The chain employs TRBV27 and TRBJ2-3; 7 nucleotides agree with TRBD1. The sequence derives from a human donor in good health. Sequencing was done on a sample of naive CD4+ T cells from PBMCs. Documented subset: naive CD4+ T cells isolated by negative enrichment. Here the CDR3 DNA reads TGTGCCACCAGGGGGTCTAGCACAGATACGCAGTATTTT. Residues: CATRGSSTDTQYF.